What follows are 7 T cell receptor beta chains derived from one specimen sequenced in a study of T cells in Graves' hyperthyroidism and ophthalmopathy. RNA transcripts served as the template for amplifying TCR beta CDR3 regions. When the TCR CDR3 underwent first-round RT-PCR, the HTBI primer set was used. TCRdb ran MiXCR on the multiplex PCR reads and lists one entry per CDR3 protein. Of 400,000 to 550,000 distinct CDR3 sequences in the sample, 24% were seen once. Material: blood. The receptors were sampled from a woman under 40 with Graves' ophthalmopathy.

The chain is built from TRBV6-1 and TRBJ2-7; 8 nucleotides align to TRBD2. Germline lookup yields CDR1 MNHNS and CDR2 SASEGT. The CDR3 sequence is 13 residues long. The V and J ends lost 3 bases and 3 bases, in that order; junction bases with no gene match: 1. CDR3 loop: CASSERGDYEQYF. The DNA of the CDR3 is TGTGCCAGCAGTGAGCGGGGGGACTACGAGCAGTACTTC.

The chain employs TRBV30 and TRBJ2-5; D is unclear. Germline V gene lookup returns CDR1 GTSNPN and CDR2 SVGIG (reference sequence). The CDR3 contains 10 residues. Between the trimmed V and J ends, which lost 1 base and 5 bases, there was a span of 2 bases. The CDR3 loop is CAWSDETQYF. CDR3 bases: TGTGCCTGGAGTGACGAGACCCAGTACTTC.

This clonotype was seen ten or more times. The V call is TRBV9, the J call TRBJ2-7; 12 positions agree with TRBD1. This CDR3 has 15 amino acids. The V gene end was trimmed by 2 bases and the J gene end by 4 bases; junction bases not matched to a gene: 4. Germline assignment: CDR1 SGDLS and CDR2 YYNGEE. The CDR3 bases are TGTGCCAGCAGCGTCCGGGACAGGGGGCCTTACGAGCAGTACTTC. Translated, it gives CASSVRDRGPYEQYF.

The chain uses TRBV12-3 or TRBV12-4 and TRBJ2-2; D is unclear. V was pared by 4 bases and J by 6 bases, with 9 bases between. There are 13 residues in the CDR3. In nucleotides, the CDR3 is TGTGCCAGCAGTTACGGGTGGGCCGGGGAGCTGTTTTTT. Its protein is CASSYGWAGELFF.

This clonotype was picked up many times. The rearrangement links TRBV7-6 to TRBJ2-5, with D tentatively TRBD1 (6 bases). V was pared by 6 bases and J by 11 bases, with 22 bases between. The CDR3 runs 14 residues. Germline CDR1 and CDR2: SGHVS and FNYEAQ. The CDR3 DNA is TGTGCCAGCAGAACGGACAGCATCGATGTCCCTCAGTACTTC. Translated, it gives CASRTDSIDVPQYF.

Many counts were recorded for this clonotype. The chain couples TRBV27 to TRBJ2-7; 9 positions agree with TRBD2. The V and J ends lost 7 bases and 1 base, in that order; junction bases with no gene match: 20. Germline V lookup: CDR1 MNHEY, CDR2 SMNVEV (reference sequence). This CDR3 comprises 19 residues. CDR3 DNA sequence: TGTGCCAGCATCACGCCGAAGGGATTAAGCGGGGGGTGGTCCTACGAGCAGTACTTC. It specifies CASITPKGLSGGWSYEQYF.

This clonotype showed up many times. This chain links TRBV4-1 with TRBJ1-2; 7 bases match TRBD1. This CDR3 has 15 amino acids. V trimming: 1 base; J trimming: 6 bases; junction bases outside the gene matches: 8. Germline V gene data show CDR1 as MGHRA and CDR2 as YSYEKL. The CDR3 nucleotides are TGCGCCAGCAGCCAAGTCGGACAGGATCGGAATGGCTACACCTTC. Its protein product is CASSQVGQDRNGYTF.